A selection of T cell receptor beta chains follows, all from one sample in a study of T cells in localized non-small cell lung cancer. The repertoire was sequenced with immunoSEQ multiplex PCR; TCRdb's copy has only in-frame clones and lacks some. The repertoire holds 6,500 to 8,000 clones, with 45% to 55% as singletons. This specimen consisted of lymph node tissue, obtained before any cancer treatment. Receptor source: a man between 40 and 75 years old with stage I lung adenocarcinoma. Both conserved end residues are part of each CDR3. Fields, in order: D gene, clone size, V gene, J gene, CDR3 DNA, CDR3 protein. The D gene is left open where the match is weak. The size field is filled for only some rows; it gives once, few, many or a size class.

D: .
size: .
V: TRBV29-1
J: TRBJ1-2
DNA: TGCAGCGTTGAAGCCTCCTCCGGGATCTACTATGGCTACACCTTC
CDR3: CSVEASSGIYYGYTF

D: TRBD2
size: .
V: TRBV2
J: TRBJ2-5
DNA: TGTGCCAGCAATGTGGGAGCGGGGGGGCTAGAGGAGACCCAGTACTTC
CDR3: CASNVGAGGLEETQYF

D: TRBD1
size: .
V: TRBV19
J: TRBJ2-3
DNA: TGTGCCAGTAGTGCGACAGGGGTCGGCACAGATACGCAGTATTTT
CDR3: CASSATGVGTDTQYF

D: TRBD2
size: once
V: TRBV19
J: TRBJ2-1
DNA: TGTGCCAGTAGTCCCGGGACTAGCGGGACAACTGAGCAGTTCTTC
CDR3: CASSPGTSGTTEQFF

D: TRBD2
size: .
V: TRBV28
J: TRBJ2-7
DNA: TGTGCCAGCAGTCCGACTAGCGGGAATAAGGTGGCATACTTC
CDR3: CASSPTSGNKVAYF

D: .
size: medium-sized
V: TRBV4-1
J: TRBJ2-7
DNA: TGCGCCAGCAGCCAGGAGGCGGGGTCCTACGAGCAGTACTTC
CDR3: CASSQEAGSYEQYF

D: TRBD1
size: few
V: TRBV11-3
J: TRBJ2-7
DNA: TGTGCCAGCAGGTCCACAGGGGGCGACTCCTACGAGCAGTACTTC
CDR3: CASRSTGGDSYEQYF

D: .
size: few
V: TRBV9
J: TRBJ1-2
DNA: TGTGCCAGCAGTGAAGAGGTCGGGGTCTATGGCTACACCTTC
CDR3: CASSEEVGVYGYTF

D: .
size: .
V: TRBV28
J: TRBJ1-4
DNA: TGTGCCAGCAGTTTAAAACGGATTAATGAAAAACTGTTTTTT
CDR3: CASSLKRINEKLFF

D: .
size: few
V: TRBV6-9
J: TRBJ1-1
DNA: TGTGCCAGCCCGGGGTGGGGGACAAAGAGGAACACTGAAGCTTTCTTT
CDR3: CASPGWGTKRNTEAFF

D: .
size: few
V: TRBV22-1
J: TRBJ2-1
DNA: TGTGCCAGCAGTTCGCTCCCACTAGCCTCTGAGCAGTTCTTC
CDR3: CASSSLPLASEQFF

D: .
size: .
V: TRBV29-1
J: TRBJ2-1
DNA: TGCAGCGTTGGGGTAGGGGTTACTGAGCAGTTCTTC
CDR3: CSVGVGVTEQFF

D: .
size: once
V: TRBV29-1
J: TRBJ2-7
DNA: TGCAGCGTTGTAGGCGGGGAAGGGGGCTCCTACGAGCAGTACTTC
CDR3: CSVVGGEGGSYEQYF

D: .
size: .
V: TRBV30
J: TRBJ2-5
DNA: TGTGCCTGGAGTGTTGGGAGCCTCCAAGAGACCCAGTACTTC
CDR3: CAWSVGSLQETQYF

D: TRBD2
size: .
V: TRBV6-8
J: TRBJ2-1
DNA: TGTGCCAGCAGTGGGGCCCTTGGGACTAGCGAATACAATGAGCAGTTCTTC
CDR3: CASSGALGTSEYNEQFF

D: .
size: once
V: TRBV30
J: TRBJ1-3
DNA: TGTGCCTGGAGTGCTTGGGAGAACACCATATATTTT
CDR3: CAWSAWENTIYF

D: .
size: .
V: TRBV28
J: TRBJ1-5
DNA: TGTGCCAGCAGTTTAAGTCTTATAACGAATCAGCCCCAGCATTTT
CDR3: CASSLSLITNQPQHF

D: .
size: .
V: TRBV18
J: TRBJ1-1
DNA: TGTGCCAGCTCACCAGGCCGGGGCACTGAAGCTTTCTTT
CDR3: CASSPGRGTEAFF

D: TRBD2
size: .
V: TRBV30
J: TRBJ2-1
DNA: TGTGCCTGGACTAGCGGGCAGCTAAATGAGCAGTTCTTC
CDR3: CAWTSGQLNEQFF

D: .
size: few
V: TRBV7-4
J: TRBJ2-7
DNA: TGTGCCAGCAGGAGAGGGACCGCGGAGAGGCAGTACTTC
CDR3: CASRRGTAERQYF

D: .
size: .
V: TRBV29-1
J: TRBJ2-3
DNA: TGCAGCGTTTTAGCGAGAGGGGGAGATACGCAGTATTTT
CDR3: CSVLARGGDTQYF

D: .
size: .
V: TRBV18
J: TRBJ1-2
DNA: TGTGCCAGCTCACCACTTATTGGAGGGGACAATAACTATGGCTACATCTTC
CDR3: CASSPLIGGDNNYGYIF

D: TRBD1
size: .
V: TRBV18
J: TRBJ2-3
DNA: TGTGCCAGCTCACCAGACAGGGGAAGTTGGACAGATACGCAGTATTTT
CDR3: CASSPDRGSWTDTQYF

D: .
size: .
V: TRBV11-3
J: TRBJ1-6
DNA: TGTGCCAGCAGCTTCCGACAGGTAAGATCACCCCTCCACTTT
CDR3: CASSFRQVRSPLHF

D: .
size: .
V: TRBV9
J: TRBJ2-3
DNA: TGTGCCAGCAGCGTAGTTGGAGTCACAGATACACAGTATTTT
CDR3: CASSVVGVTDTQYF

D: .
size: few
V: TRBV9
J: TRBJ1-2
DNA: TGTGCCAGCAGCGTAGGGGGTGGCTATGGCTACACCTTC
CDR3: CASSVGGGYGYTF

D: .
size: few
V: TRBV6-8
J: TRBJ1-6
DNA: TGTGCCAGCAGTTACCAAGACCCGTATAATTCACCCCTCCACTTT
CDR3: CASSYQDPYNSPLHF

D: .
size: .
V: TRBV19
J: TRBJ1-2
DNA: TGTGCCAGTAGTTACCGCGCAGGGTTAAACTATGGCTACACCTTC
CDR3: CASSYRAGLNYGYTF

D: .
size: few
V: TRBV28
J: TRBJ2-1
DNA: TGTGCCAGCAGACCCGCCTCCTACAATGAGCAGTTCTTC
CDR3: CASRPASYNEQFF

D: .
size: large
V: TRBV10-2
J: TRBJ1-1
DNA: TGCGCCAGCAGTTGGTCCAGCACGAACACTGAAGCTTTCTTT
CDR3: CASSWSSTNTEAFF

D: TRBD2
size: .
V: TRBV4-1
J: TRBJ2-2
DNA: TGCGGAACTAGCGATCAGAACACCGGGGAGCTGTTTTTT
CDR3: CGTSDQNTGELFF

D: TRBD1
size: .
V: TRBV19
J: TRBJ2-3
DNA: TGTGCCAGTCTAAAAAGACAGGGTGGGGGAGATACGCAGTATTTT
CDR3: CASLKRQGGGDTQYF

D: TRBD2
size: .
V: TRBV18
J: TRBJ2-1
DNA: TGTGCCAGCTCACCAAGCGGGGGGTACAATGAGCAGTTCTTC
CDR3: CASSPSGGYNEQFF

D: .
size: .
V: TRBV19
J: TRBJ2-4
DNA: TGTGCCAGTATTGGGGCCCAGGGGGCCAAAAACATTCAGTACTTC
CDR3: CASIGAQGAKNIQYF

D: .
size: .
V: TRBV1
J: TRBJ1-4
DNA: TGCGCCAGCAGCCTAAACCGGGGATCAACTAATGAAAAACTGTTTTTT
CDR3: CASSLNRGSTNEKLFF

D: TRBD2
size: .
V: TRBV28
J: TRBJ2-3
DNA: TGTGCCAGCAGTAAAGCGGGAGGAGCAGATACGCAGTATTTT
CDR3: CASSKAGGADTQYF

D: .
size: .
V: TRBV11-3
J: TRBJ2-5
DNA: TGTGCCAGCAGCTTATCCGGGTCAACGTCGGAGACCCAGTACTTC
CDR3: CASSLSGSTSETQYF

D: .
size: medium-sized
V: TRBV9
J: TRBJ2-5
DNA: TGTGCCAGCAGCGTTGGGACGATTAGGGAGACCCAGTACTTC
CDR3: CASSVGTIRETQYF

D: TRBD1
size: few
V: TRBV9
J: TRBJ2-7
DNA: TGTGCCAGCAGCCCGAGGGACAGGGGGGGTTTTGCCTACGAGCAGTACTTC
CDR3: CASSPRDRGGFAYEQYF

D: .
size: few
V: TRBV11-3
J: TRBJ2-6
DNA: TGTGCCAGCAGCTTGAGGTGGCGGGGTTCCTCTGGGGCCAACGTCCTGACTTTC
CDR3: CASSLRWRGSSGANVLTF

D: .
size: .
V: TRBV28
J: TRBJ2-7
DNA: TGTGCCAGCAGTTTATTAGTTGGGGGTCTGAACGAGCAGTACTTC
CDR3: CASSLLVGGLNEQYF

D: .
size: .
V: TRBV28
J: TRBJ2-6
DNA: TGTGCCAGCAGTTTACGCAATACTGGGGCCAACGTCCTGACTTTC
CDR3: CASSLRNTGANVLTF

D: .
size: .
V: TRBV9
J: TRBJ1-4
DNA: TGTGCCAGCAGCCCTCTAGGTCATGAAAAACTGTTTTTT
CDR3: CASSPLGHEKLFF

D: TRBD2
size: .
V: TRBV28
J: TRBJ2-1
DNA: TGTGCCAGCAGTCCCCCCGGACTAGCGGGAGAGACCTACAATGAGCAGTTCTTC
CDR3: CASSPPGLAGETYNEQFF

D: TRBD1
size: .
V: TRBV19
J: TRBJ2-4
DNA: TGTGCCAGTAGATCGGACAGACAGGGGAAAAACATTCAGTACTTC
CDR3: CASRSDRQGKNIQYF

D: TRBD2
size: .
V: TRBV6-8
J: TRBJ2-1
DNA: TGTGCCAGCAGTTTGGGCCGAGCGGGAGGGGGGCCCTACTCCTACAATGAGCAGTTCTTC
CDR3: CASSLGRAGGGPYSYNEQFF

D: .
size: few
V: TRBV4-1
J: TRBJ2-3
DNA: TGCGCCAGCAGCCAAGACTTAACGGGCGCACCCACAGATACGCAGTATTTT
CDR3: CASSQDLTGAPTDTQYF

D: .
size: .
V: TRBV11-3
J: TRBJ2-5
DNA: TGTGCCAGCAGCATGATCTCTAGCGAAGAGACCCAGTACTTC
CDR3: CASSMISSEETQYF

D: .
size: few
V: TRBV7-4
J: TRBJ2-7
DNA: TGTGCCAGCAGTTACAGGAACTCCTACGAGCAGTACTTC
CDR3: CASSYRNSYEQYF

D: TRBD1
size: .
V: TRBV18
J: TRBJ1-3
DNA: TGTGCCAGCTCCCCCTGGACAGGGGGCGATGGAAACACCATATATTTT
CDR3: CASSPWTGGDGNTIYF

D: TRBD1
size: few
V: TRBV6-8
J: TRBJ1-1
DNA: TGTGCCAGCAGAAATGGACAGGGAACTGAAGCTTTCTTT
CDR3: CASRNGQGTEAFF

D: .
size: few
V: TRBV18
J: TRBJ1-2
DNA: TGTGCCAGCTCACCGGAGGGGTCTAACTATGGCTACACCTTC
CDR3: CASSPEGSNYGYTF

D: TRBD1
size: .
V: TRBV11-3
J: TRBJ2-5
DNA: TGTGCCAGCAGCTTGGGGGACAGGGGACAAGAGACCCAGTACTTC
CDR3: CASSLGDRGQETQYF

D: .
size: few
V: TRBV15
J: TRBJ2-3
DNA: TGTGCCACCAGCAGTCGCGGAATCAGCACAGATATGCAGTATTTT
CDR3: CATSSRGISTDMQYF

D: .
size: few
V: TRBV9
J: TRBJ2-5
DNA: TGTGCCAGCAGCGTAGACCAGCACCAAGAGACCCAGTACTTC
CDR3: CASSVDQHQETQYF

D: TRBD2
size: once
V: TRBV11-3
J: TRBJ2-1
DNA: TGTGCCAGCAGCTCGCGGACTAGCGGGGGGCGGAATGAGCAGTTCTTC
CDR3: CASSSRTSGGRNEQFF